This T cell receptor (beta chain) came from a study of T cell responses to AZD1222 COVID-19 vaccine. TCRdb keeps only in-frame clones here, not all; method: immunoSEQ multiplex PCR. The sample includes 180,000 or so clones, 85% to 95% of them seen just once. Turning to this clone: Its antigen is unknown.

The germline V gene has CDR1 SQVTM and CDR2 ANQGSEA. This CDR3 contains 15 residues. V trimming: 7 bases; J trimming: 1 base; junction bases outside the gene matches: 8. Study-wide results and caveats: Donors in the cohort were predominantly white British and more often female, and clonal diversity was possibly underestimated. Spike as a whole was targeted by vaccine-associated CD4 TCRs, dominant at 160-218 and 743-854.

The sequence was obtained from an adult who received the AZD1222 COVID-19 vaccine. Sequencing used peripheral blood, obtained 28 days after the second AZD1222 dose. The rearrangement uses TRBV29-1 and TRBJ2-3, with 10 bases identical to TRBD2. CDR3 region: CSAEALAGGTDTQYF. CDR3 DNA sequence: TGCAGCGCCGAGGCTCTAGCGGGAGGCACAGATACGCAGTATTTT.